This is a list of T cell receptor beta chains from one sample in a study of CXCR3-negative and CXCR3-positive naive CD8 T cells. No DNA is given; TCRdb re-called the 5' RACE reads and lists each CDR3 protein once. The sample holds 100,000 to 150,000 distinct CDR3 sequences. Sequenced sample: naive CXCR3+ CD8+ T cells from blood. The receptors here all came from a human donor in good health. Some clones in this sample may be carry-over from other donors' samples. CDR3s include the opening cysteine and the closing phenylalanine or tryptophan. Each record gives: V gene, J gene, CDR3 protein.

TRBV2	TRBJ1-2	CASSDGTAYGYTF
TRBV9	TRBJ1-2	CASSGESTGNYGYTF
TRBV28	TRBJ2-1	CASSLPPGSGSSYNEQFF
TRBV28	TRBJ1-2	CASSFYLGYYGYTF
TRBV5-6	TRBJ1-1	CASRLELSFMNTEAFF
TRBV28	TRBJ2-5	CASTWGYQETQYF
TRBV4-1	TRBJ2-3	CASSQRLAGGPGDTQYF
TRBV5-1	TRBJ1-5	CASSWDRADSNQPQHF
TRBV7-2	TRBJ2-3	CASSSHPSTDTQYF
TRBV12-5	TRBJ1-1	CASGGYRVGMGPEAFF
TRBV6-5	TRBJ2-7	CASRPLLAGGVGEQYF
TRBV29-1	TRBJ1-2	CSVALPRGTGTNGYTF
TRBV7-8	TRBJ2-7	CASSLVLAGDYEQYF
TRBV28	TRBJ2-2	CASSPHRDRAVGELFF
TRBV4-1	TRBJ2-7	CASNLDYEQYF
TRBV10-3	TRBJ2-5	CAISDTSGGGQETQYF
TRBV12-3/TRBV12-4	TRBJ2-1	CASSSLLASDEQFF
TRBV21-1	TRBJ2-1	CASSDPKAKSDGTSSPNEQFF
TRBV27	TRBJ1-4	CGSTQGTNEKLFF
TRBV30	TRBJ1-1	CAWSVVGTEAFF
TRBV12-3/TRBV12-4	TRBJ2-3	CASSFGSYRPRDTQYF
TRBV12-3/TRBV12-4	TRBJ2-3	CATLGPANTQYF
TRBV29-1	TRBJ1-1	CSVDHRGYTEAFF
TRBV5-1	TRBJ1-1	CASSHDTYTEAFF
TRBV4-3	TRBJ1-1	CASSQVRSTEAFF
TRBV11-2	TRBJ2-7	CASSLALRDYSYEQYF
TRBV21-1	TRBJ2-7	CASSQGSGVRPYEQYF
TRBV29-1	TRBJ1-1	CSVEGNTEAFF
TRBV6-2/TRBV6-3	TRBJ2-5	CASSEGTDQETQYF
TRBV6-5	TRBJ2-6	CGSNTGAGANVLTF
TRBV20-1	TRBJ2-2	CSASPWEGTGELFF
TRBV12-3/TRBV12-4	TRBJ1-3	CASRPPTGEGNTIYF
TRBV19	TRBJ1-3	CASSMRTENTIYF
TRBV7-9	TRBJ2-1	CASSLSLYEQFF
TRBV14	TRBJ1-4	CASSQDPGVDEKLFF
TRBV4-3	TRBJ2-1	CASSPLAGGVDEQFF
TRBV11-1	TRBJ2-7	CASSLLMGVPPLEQYF
TRBV27	TRBJ2-7	CASSDRVYEQYF
TRBV29-1	TRBJ1-2	CSVLTRDNYGYTF
TRBV7-2	TRBJ2-1	CASSLVSGIEDEQFF
TRBV7-9	TRBJ1-6	CASSLVTGANSPLHF
TRBV14	TRBJ2-5	CASSLVYRTGSYQETQYF
TRBV11-3	TRBJ2-2	CASSPGTSGLTGELFF
TRBV12-3/TRBV12-4	TRBJ2-5	CASSGTLQETQYF
TRBV23-1	TRBJ2-3	CASTHTFADTQYF
TRBV9	TRBJ1-4	CASSVKGGDNEKLFF
TRBV5-6	TRBJ2-5	CASSSNGGWETQYF
TRBV24-1	TRBJ1-5	CATSDMTPTSGSPQHF
TRBV28	TRBJ2-1	CASSLWGTSGSFSEQFF
TRBV11-2	TRBJ2-7	CASSLARDKYEQYF
TRBV7-6	TRBJ1-4	CASSRSATNEKLFF
TRBV27	TRBJ2-7	CASADRGPYEQYF
TRBV9	TRBJ2-3	CASSVGSAEPQYF